This TCR beta chain was sequenced in a study of Ad26.COV2.S vaccination and SARS-CoV-2 variants. The study's findings and limits: In TCR breadth and depth analyses, total T cell responses may have been underestimated.

With respect to this clone: Its antigen is still unknown.

Treatment described: around 19 received Ad26.COV2.S at low or high dose, single or two shots; 5 received placebo; per-sample allocation not given. Material that was analyzed had been drawn on day 63 after the first vaccine or placebo injection. Donor was an adult aged 18-55 years in Boston. Participants' vaccine, an Ad26 vector, delivered Wuhan-strain SARS-CoV-2 spike. Sequenced by immunoSEQ multiplex PCR; TCRdb stores in-frame clones only, minus some. The data contain about 320,000 clones, around four fifths of them seen just once; the ten biggest clones take up around 2%. The receptor was derived from a person between 18 and 65 years old who received the Ad26.COV2.S COVID-19 vaccine or a placebo. The sequenced sample was peripheral blood, obtained in a trial of Ad26.COV2.S vaccine versus placebo.

The CDR3 DNA reads as TGTGCCAGCAGTCTGATCGACAGGTTTCAGACCGGGGAGCTGTTTTTT. Its protein is CASSLIDRFQTGELFF. This chain joins TRBV28 and TRBJ2-2; D possibly corresponds to TRBD1 (6 bases). CDR1 and CDR2 from the germline V gene are MDHEN and SYDVKM. V lost 5 bases to trimming and J lost 5 bases, with 18 bases between them. This CDR3 has 16 amino acids.